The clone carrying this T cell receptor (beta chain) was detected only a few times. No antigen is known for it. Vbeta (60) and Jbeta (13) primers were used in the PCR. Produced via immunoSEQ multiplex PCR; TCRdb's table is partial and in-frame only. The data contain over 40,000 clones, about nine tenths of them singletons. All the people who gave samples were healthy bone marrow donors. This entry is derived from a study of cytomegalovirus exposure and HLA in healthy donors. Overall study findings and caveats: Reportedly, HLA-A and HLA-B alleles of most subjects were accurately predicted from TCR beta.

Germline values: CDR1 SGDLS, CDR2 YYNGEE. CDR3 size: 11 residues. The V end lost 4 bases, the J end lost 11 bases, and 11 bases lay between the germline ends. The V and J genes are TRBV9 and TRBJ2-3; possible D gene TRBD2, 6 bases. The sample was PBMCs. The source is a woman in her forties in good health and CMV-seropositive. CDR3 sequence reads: CASSIRELQYF. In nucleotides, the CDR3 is TGTGCCAGCAGCATACGGGAGTTGCAGTATTTT.